One and the same sample provided the 31 T cell receptor beta chains below, sequenced in a study of blood T cell repertoires in COVID-19. Some clones are missing from TCRdb's copy, which holds only in-frame ones; the method was immunoSEQ multiplex PCR. Here the sample spans approximately 530,000 clones, roughly 91% being singletons. The specimen was peripheral blood. The receptor set was obtained from a woman aged 45-60 years with COVID-19, enrolled during active disease.

The rearrangement joins TRBV20-1 to TRBJ2-1; the D gene is possibly TRBD1 (5 bases). The germline CDR1 and CDR2 sequences are DFQATT and SNEGSKA (reference sequence). The CDR3 length is 11 residues. Trimming left V 5 bases short and J 5 bases short, with 7 bases between. The CDR3 nucleotides read TGCAGTGCTCCGACAGACAATGAGCAGTTCTTC. Protein: CSAPTDNEQFF.

V gene TRBV3-1 (or the pseudogene TRBV3-2) combines with J gene TRBJ1-3; unclear D gene. V lost 10 bases and J lost 0, with 10 bases in between. Germline assignment: CDR1 LGHDT and CDR2 YNNKEL (reference sequence). The CDR3 is 13 residues long. The CDR3 coding sequence is TGTGCCACCTCGGTGTCCTCTGGAAACACCATATATTTT. Its translation: CATSVSSGNTIYF.

This clone was found a few times. J is TRBJ1-5 and V is TRBV27; perhaps TRBD1 as D (6 bases). The CDR3 covers 15 residues. Germline V gene sequence: CDR1 MNHEY, CDR2 SMNVEV (reference sequence). Deletions cut 7 bases from V and 6 bases from J, with 19 bases between. In DNA, the CDR3 is TGTGCCAGCACTCCTCTTACAGGGATCGGTCAGCCCCAGCATTTT. Translated: CASTPLTGIGQPQHF.

V gene TRBV21-1 combines with J gene TRBJ2-6; the listed D gene, TRBD2, was not tested against the DNA. TRBV21-1 is a documented pseudogene. CDR3 size: 16 residues. The CDR3 DNA follows: TGTGCCAGCAGCAAAGGGGGACTCTCTGGGGCCAACGTCCTGACTTTC. The encoded protein is CASSKGGLSGANVLTF.

The chain links TRBV28 to TRBJ2-7; D possibly corresponds to TRBD1 (5 bases). Trimming left V 7 bases short and J 5 bases short, with 18 bases between. CDR3 length equals 14 residues. The V gene's germline CDR1 is MDHEN and CDR2 SYDVKM. Here the CDR3 DNA reads TGTGCCAGCACAACCTGGGGCCGGCGACACGAGCAGTACTTC. Encoded protein: CASTTWGRRHEQYF. Full variable domain (rest looked up from reference TRBV28 and TRBJ2-7): DVKVTQSSRYLVKRTGEKVFLECVQDMDHENMFWYRQDPGLGLRLIYFSYDVKMKEKGDIPEGYSVSREKKERFSLILESASTNQTSMYLCASTTWGRRHEQYFGPGTRLTVT.

The J gene is TRBJ2-7, the V gene TRBV5-1; D is undetermined. The CDR3 is 13 amino acids. Trimming cost V 3 bases and J 6 bases, with 13 bases left between them. Per the germline V gene, CDR1 is SGHRS and CDR2 is YFSETQ. The CDR3 nucleotides read TGCGCCAGCAGCTCGCCCTCCCCTAGCGAGCAGTACTTC. Translated: CASSSPSPSEQYF. The full variable domain, in which reference TRBV5-1 and TRBJ2-7 provide the parts outside the CDR3, is KAGVTQTPRYLIKTRGQQVTLSCSPISGHRSVSWYQQTPGQGLQFLFEYFSETQRNKGNFPGRFSGRQFSNSRSEMNVSTLELGDSALYLCASSSPSPSEQYFGPGTRLTVT.

V and J are TRBV28 and TRBJ1-2; D unresolved. The CDR3 is 12 residues long. Trimming cost V 8 bases and J 8 bases, with 15 bases left between them. Germline assignment: CDR1 MDHEN and CDR2 SYDVKM. CDR3 nucleotide sequence: TGTGCCAGCGACTCGCGATCGGAAGGCTACACCTTC. Protein: CASDSRSEGYTF.

This sequence joins TRBV7-3 and TRBJ2-3; 7 bases line up with TRBD1. The trim removed 5 bases at V and 2 bases at J, leaving 7 bases unmatched. Germline V gives CDR1 SGHTA, CDR2 FQGTGA. CDR3 size: 15 residues. Written as DNA, the CDR3 is TGTGCCAGCAGCCGCTCCGGGACAGACACAGATACGCAGTATTTT. It yields the protein CASSRSGTDTDTQYF. Filled out from reference TRBV7-3 and TRBJ2-3, the complete variable domain reads GAGVSQTPSNKVTEKGKYVELRCDPISGHTALYWYRQSLGQGPEFLIYFQGTGAADDSGLPNDRFFAVRPEGSVSTLKIQRTERGDSAVYLCASSRSGTDTDTQYFGPGTRLTVL.

Comment on this clone: An end of the junction does not agree with germline; a read error may underlie this. The chain carries TRBV11-3 and TRBJ2-3; 12 bases align to TRBD2. CDR1 and CDR2 from the germline V gene are SGHNT and YENEEA. The CDR3 is 20 amino acids. This chain's CDR3 is CASSLVRRLAGGHSKDTQYF. CDR3 DNA: TGTGCCAGCAGCTTAGTACGGAGGCTAGCGGGGGGGCACAGCAAAGATACGCAGTATTTT.

The chain has TRBV25-1 and TRBJ2-2, with a possible D match to TRBD2 (6 bases). CDR3 length: 17 amino acids. The V gene lost 3 bases and the J gene lost 0 bases, with 14 bases spanning the gap. Per the germline V gene, CDR1 is MGHDK and CDR2 is SYGVNS. The CDR3 nucleotides read TGTGCCAGCAGTGATGATCTGGCGGGGTCGAACACCGGGGAGCTGTTTTTT. It specifies CASSDDLAGSNTGELFF.

Note on this clone: Other nucleotide sequences in the sample specify the same CDR3. The chain recombines TRBV6-5 with TRBJ2-2; D gene ambiguous. CDR3 length: 14 amino acids. V lost 0 bases and J 6 bases, leaving 8 bases between the germline ends. Germline V gene data show CDR1 as MNHEY and CDR2 as SVGAGI. In nucleotides, the CDR3 is TGTGCCAGCAGTTACTCAACGGTAGCCGGGGAGCTGTTTTTT. It translates to CASSYSTVAGELFF.

This rearrangement joins TRBV15 to TRBJ1-3, with D hard to call. The CDR3 covers 13 residues. V was pared by 0 bases and J by 9 bases, with 9 bases between. Per germline, CDR1 LNHNV and CDR2 YYDKDF (reference sequence). The CDR3 DNA reads as TGTGCCACCAGCAGAGATCTTTTCGGCACCATATATTTT. Translated: CATSRDLFGTIYF. The full variable domain, with the rest looked up from reference TRBV15 and TRBJ1-3, is DAMVIQNPRYQVTQFGKPVTLSCSQTLNHNVMYWYQQKSSQAPKLLFHYYDKDFNNEADTPDNFQSRRPNTSFCFLDIRSPGLGDTAMYLCATSRDLFGTIYFGEGSWLTVV.

The chain carries TRBV2 and TRBJ1-4; TRBD1 might be the D (5 bases). Germline V lookup: CDR1 SNHLY, CDR2 FYNNEI. CDR3 size: 13 residues. The V gene lost 7 bases and the J gene lost 8 bases, with 14 bases spanning the gap. The CDR3 loop is CASNPGHREKLFF. In nucleotides, the CDR3 is TGTGCCAGCAACCCCGGGCACAGGGAAAAACTGTTTTTT.

V and J are TRBV6-6 and TRBJ1-6; TRBD1 matches 8 bases. The CDR3 sequence is 15 residues long. CDR1 and CDR2 (germline): MNHNY, SVGAGI (reference sequence). V lost 4 bases and J lost 4; bases outside the gene matches: 3. The CDR3 spells CASSSRQGYNSPLHF. The CDR3 DNA reads as TGTGCCAGCAGTTCAAGACAGGGGTATAATTCACCCCTCCACTTT.

The chain combines TRBV5-1 with TRBJ2-1; 7 nucleotides line up with TRBD1. V lost 1 base, J lost 4 bases, and 8 bases stayed unmatched. The CDR3 has 16 residues. The V gene's germline CDR1 is SGHRS and CDR2 YFSETQ. The DNA of the CDR3 is TGCGCCAGCAGCTTGAAGGGGGCATTCGCTTACAATGAGCAGTTCTTC. Translation: CASSLKGAFAYNEQFF.

This clone was found once. The rearrangement links TRBV5-1 to TRBJ2-1; 11 positions match TRBD2. The germline V gene has CDR1 SGHRS and CDR2 YFSETQ. This CDR3 is built from 15 residues. V lost 9 bases to trimming and J lost 4 bases; unmatched junction nucleotides: 9. The CDR3: CATHPGTSGYNEQFF. As DNA, the CDR3 is TGCGCCACCCACCCCGGGACTAGCGGATACAATGAGCAGTTCTTC.

This chain uses TRBV12-3 or TRBV12-4 with TRBJ1-3; unclear D gene. The CDR3 runs 12 residues. Trimming removed 4 bases at V and 7 bases at J, with 8 bases between. CDR3 nucleotide sequence: TGTGCCAGCAGTTCCGGAGGGAACACCATATATTTT. The encoded protein is CASSSGGNTIYF.

This clone was seen only once. V usage is TRBV9 and J usage is TRBJ2-3, with unresolved D. CDR1 and CDR2 (germline): SGDLS, YYNGEE. V was pared by 4 bases and J by 3 bases, with 15 bases between. This CDR3 contains 15 residues. Written as DNA, the CDR3 is TGTGCCAGCAGCTCTAGACCCCGGATGACAGATACGCAGTATTTT. It translates to CASSSRPRMTDTQYF. Full variable domain (rest looked up from reference TRBV9 and TRBJ2-3): DSGVTQTPKHLITATGQRVTLRCSPRSGDLSVYWYQQSLDQGLQFLIQYYNGEERAKGNILERFSAQQFPDLHSELNLSSLELGDSALYFCASSSRPRMTDTQYFGPGTRLTVL.

V gene TRBV9 combines with J gene TRBJ1-1; D is perhaps TRBD1 (6 bases). The CDR3 is 15 amino acids. Trimming left V 0 bases short and J 6 bases short, with 15 bases between. Germline assignment: CDR1 SGDLS and CDR2 YYNGEE. The CDR3 DNA follows: TGTGCCAGCAGCGTAGGGGACAAAGGGGTGGCTGAAGCTTTCTTT. It encodes CASSVGDKGVAEAFF.

The rearrangement links TRBV6-5 to TRBJ1-1; the D is unclear. Germline CDR1 MNHEY, CDR2 SVGAGI. Deletions cut 2 bases from V and 8 bases from J, with 12 bases between. The CDR3 covers 13 residues. CDR3 protein: CASSYGPGSEAFF. The CDR3 DNA sequence: TGTGCCAGCAGTTACGGGCCCGGGAGCGAAGCTTTCTTT.

This clone was recorded once. This chain uses TRBV1 with TRBJ1-2. TRBV1 is a listed pseudogene. The CDR3 is 13 amino acids. CDR3 region: CTSSPGFNYGYTF. DNA for the CDR3: TGCACCAGCAGCCCGGGATTTAATTATGGCTACACCTTC.

The rearrangement links TRBV20-1 to TRBJ1-2; the D is unclear. The CDR3 covers 8 residues. Germline V lookup: CDR1 DFQATT, CDR2 SNEGSKA (reference sequence). Trimming removed 8 bases from V and 5 bases from J, with 3 bases in between. The CDR3 DNA sequence: TGCAGTACATATGGCTACACCTTC. Its protein is CSTYGYTF.

In DNA, the CDR3 is TGTGCCACCAGCAGAGGCGTCGCCGAATATGGCTACACCTTC. Its protein product is CATSRGVAEYGYTF. The chain couples TRBV15 to TRBJ1-2; D unclear. CDR1 and CDR2 from the germline V gene are LNHNV and YYDKDF (reference sequence). With 1 base removed from V and 5 bases from J, the gap between germline ends came to 11 bases. The CDR3 is 14 amino acids. Combining the CDR3 with reference TRBV15 and TRBJ1-2 gives the whole variable domain DAMVIQNPRYQVTQFGKPVTLSCSQTLNHNVMYWYQQKSSQAPKLLFHYYDKDFNNEADTPDNFQSRRPNTSFCFLDIRSPGLGDTAMYLCATSRGVAEYGYTFGSGTRLTVV.

The rearrangement uses TRBV9 and TRBJ1-2, with unresolved D. This CDR3 contains 13 residues. Between the trimmed V and J ends, which lost 0 bases and 2 bases, there was a span of 5 bases. Germline CDR1 reads SGDLS; CDR2 reads YYNGEE. The CDR3 DNA reads as TGTGCCAGCAGCGTAGACGGGAACTATGGCTACACCTTC. It yields the protein CASSVDGNYGYTF.

A single count supports this clone. The gene calls are TRBV7-2 and TRBJ1-2; no clear D gene. Germline-derived CDR1 and CDR2 are SGHTA and FQGNSA. The CDR3 covers 13 residues. The V and J ends lost 5 bases and 7 bases respectively, with 14 bases between them. CDR3 coding DNA: TGTGCCAGCAGCCCATCGGGAAGACCTGGCTACACCTTC. It yields the protein CASSPSGRPGYTF.

V and J are TRBV2 and TRBJ2-7; 10 bases are a match to TRBD1. CDR1 and CDR2 (germline): SNHLY, FYNNEI. The V and J ends lost 8 bases and 1 base, in that order; junction bases with no gene match: 11. The CDR3 is made up of 16 amino acids. The CDR3 bases are TGTGCCAGCCGGGACAGGGGAGTATTTGGGTCCTACGAGCAGTACTTC. Translating it yields CASRDRGVFGSYEQYF.

The chain is built from TRBV6-5 and TRBJ1-2; D call uncertain. The V end lost 6 bases, the J end lost 0 bases, and 14 bases lay between the germline ends. This CDR3 is 15 amino acids long. The germline V gene encodes CDR1 MNHEY and CDR2 SVGAGI. Here the CDR3 reads CASRNLALPNYGYTF. The CDR3 DNA is TGTGCCAGCAGAAATCTAGCCCTGCCTAACTATGGCTACACCTTC.

The chain uses TRBV29-1 and TRBJ1-2; a possible D gene is TRBD1 (5 bases). This CDR3 is 15 amino acids long. Trimming cost V 5 bases and J 0 bases, with 16 bases left between them. The V gene's germline CDR1 is SQVTM and CDR2 ANQGSEA. DNA for the CDR3: TGCAGCGTTACAGGCGGTAACCTAGCTAACTATGGCTACACCTTC. Protein: CSVTGGNLANYGYTF.

This clone was found once. The chain employs TRBV5-1 and TRBJ1-3; D is possibly TRBD1 (6 bases). V lost 4 bases, J lost 4 bases, and 18 bases lay in between. The germline CDR1 and CDR2 sequences are SGHRS and YFSETQ. CDR3 length: 16 residues. The CDR3 nucleotides are TGCGCCAGCAGCCGAGACGGCCCGGGGGGCGGAAACACCATATATTTT. The encoded protein is CASSRDGPGGGNTIYF.

The chain couples TRBV5-1 to TRBJ2-1; D not certain. CDR1 SGHRS and CDR2 YFSETQ come from the germline V gene. The V gene lost 0 bases and the J gene lost 5 bases, with 6 bases spanning the gap. This CDR3 is built from 13 residues. The chain's CDR3 is CASSLGPNNEQFF. The CDR3 region has the DNA TGCGCCAGCAGCTTGGGGCCGAACAATGAGCAGTTCTTC.

The chain joins TRBV5-4 to TRBJ1-2; 9 bases line up with TRBD1. The trim removed 2 bases at V and 4 bases at J, leaving 6 bases unmatched. Germline-derived CDR1 and CDR2 are SGHNT and YYREEE (reference sequence). This CDR3 spans 15 amino acids. CDR3 protein: CASSFQDRGTYGYTF. The CDR3 nucleotides are TGTGCCAGCAGCTTCCAAGACAGGGGGACCTATGGCTACACCTTC.